A selection of T cell receptor beta chains follows, all from one sample in a study of T-cell reconstitution after alpha-beta-depleted transplantation in children. One entry per CDR3 protein, called by TCRdb with MiXCR from the PCR reads. The profile shows 65,000 to 85,000 distinct CDR3 sequences, about 11% of them singletons. The specimen comprised PBMCs, sampled before TCRalphabeta/CD19-depleted stem cell transplant. These receptors were collected from a boy aged 5-17 years with acute myeloid leukemia, due to receive a stem cell transplant. Each CDR3 is given with its conserved first and last residue. D genes are given only for firm matches. Some rows mark clone size as missing; the rest say once, few, many or name a class of expanded clone.

>TRBD2|TRBV7-8|TRBJ2-5|many
CASSRGTSGRSGETQYF
TGTGCCAGCAGCCGAGGGACTAGCGGGAGGAGTGGAGAGACCCAGTACTTC
>.|TRBV11-3|TRBJ2-2|many
CASSLRGPGNTGELFF
TGTGCCAGCAGCTTAAGAGGCCCGGGGAACACCGGGGAGCTGTTTTTT
>.|TRBV20-1|TRBJ1-6|many
CSARDATELNSPLHF
TGCAGTGCTAGAGATGCGACAGAACTAAATTCACCCCTCCACTTT
>.|TRBV7-2|TRBJ2-4|few
CASSLVRGGKNIQYF
TGTGCCAGCAGCTTAGTCAGGGGCGGTAAAAACATTCAGTACTTC
>TRBD2|TRBV7-2|TRBJ2-3|many
CASSISGNPTDTQYF
TGTGCCAGCAGCATTAGCGGGAACCCCACAGATACGCAGTATTTT
>.|TRBV9|TRBJ2-5|many
CASSPAFQETQYF
TGTGCCAGCAGCCCCGCTTTCCAAGAGACCCAGTACTTC
>.|TRBV12-3/TRBV12-4|TRBJ2-1|many
CASRFRGDEYNEQFF
TGTGCCAGCAGATTTAGGGGGGACGAGTACAATGAGCAGTTCTTC
>.|TRBV4-2|TRBJ2-3|.
CASSQVAQTDTQYF
TGTGCCAGCAGCCAGGTCGCCCAGACAGATACGCAGTATTTT
>.|TRBV4-3|TRBJ2-7|many
CASSQSGREQYF
TGCGCCAGCAGCCAATCCGGGCGGGAGCAGTACTTC
>TRBD1|TRBV29-1|TRBJ2-5|many
CSVEVFWTGQETQYF
TGCAGCGTTGAAGTTTTCTGGACAGGGCAAGAGACCCAGTACTTC
>.|TRBV7-2|TRBJ2-2|.
CASRRLQQTGELFF
TGTGCCAGCAGAAGACTACAGCAAACCGGGGAGCTGTTTTTT
>.|TRBV9|TRBJ1-2|many
CASSVDLTGVIYGYTF
TGTGCCAGCAGCGTAGATCTAACAGGAGTGATCTATGGCTACACCTTC
>TRBD1|TRBV11-3|TRBJ1-4|many
CASSLLPAGQGRATNEKLFF
TGTGCCAGCAGCTTATTACCCGCGGGACAGGGGAGGGCAACTAATGAAAAACTGTTTTTT
>TRBD1|TRBV20-1|TRBJ1-1|few
CSARGGTGYTEAFF
TGCAGTGCTAGAGGCGGGACAGGATACACTGAAGCTTTCTTT
>.|TRBV7-9|TRBJ2-7|many
CASVGQYYEQYF
TGTGCCAGCGTGGGGCAGTACTACGAGCAGTACTTC
>.|TRBV12-3/TRBV12-4|TRBJ1-6|many
CASSSQGRGSPLHF
TGTGCCAGCAGTTCCCAGGGTAGGGGTTCACCCCTCCACTTT
>.|TRBV27|TRBJ2-3|many
CASSFYGGLPDTQYF
TGTGCCAGCAGTTTTTACGGGGGGCTCCCAGATACGCAGTATTTT
>TRBD2|TRBV28|TRBJ2-3|.
CASSKLASTDTQYF
TGTGCCAGCAGCAAACTAGCGTCCACAGATACGCAGTATTTT
>.|TRBV7-2|TRBJ2-2|many
CASSPGAETKPRTGELFF
TGTGCCAGCAGCCCCGGGGCCGAGACTAAACCTAGAACCGGGGAGCTGTTTTTT
>.|TRBV7-8|TRBJ2-3|many
CASSFEPDVSTDTQYF
TGTGCCAGCAGCTTTGAGCCGGACGTAAGCACAGATACGCAGTATTTT
>TRBD1|TRBV5-4|TRBJ1-2|many
CASSSYSMTGNYGYTF
TGTGCCAGCAGCTCCTATTCTATGACAGGGAACTATGGCTACACCTTC
>.|TRBV4-2|TRBJ1-1|many
CASSQEGWGGTEAFF
TGTGCCAGCAGCCAAGAAGGCTGGGGGGGCACTGAAGCTTTCTTT
>TRBD1|TRBV5-1|TRBJ2-3|many
CASSLGQGLQYF
TGCGCCAGCAGCCTCGGACAGGGGTTGCAGTATTTT
>TRBD1|TRBV6-1|TRBJ1-6|many
CASRDRPGSPLHF
TGTGCCAGCAGGGACAGGCCTGGTTCACCCCTCCACTTT
>TRBD2|TRBV11-2|TRBJ2-1|many
CASSLRLAADNEQFF
TGTGCCAGCAGCTTAAGGCTAGCGGCCGACAATGAGCAGTTCTTC
>.|TRBV12-3/TRBV12-4|TRBJ2-3|many
CASSPRTETDTQYF
TGTGCCAGCAGTCCACGGACGGAGACAGATACGCAGTATTTT
>.|TRBV9|TRBJ2-1|many
CASSVEVGGKTYNEQFF
TGTGCCAGCAGCGTAGAAGTCGGTGGGAAGACCTACAATGAGCAGTTCTTC
>.|TRBV6-2/TRBV6-3|TRBJ2-1|.
CASSSFGRSSYNEQFF
TGTGCCAGCAGTTCCTTTGGTCGAAGCTCCTACAATGAGCAGTTCTTC
>.|TRBV5-1|TRBJ1-1|many
CASSFPPGRKGNTEAFF
TGCGCCAGCAGCTTTCCCCCGGGACGGAAGGGGAACACTGAAGCTTTCTTT
>TRBD1|TRBV7-6|TRBJ2-1|many
CASSLIGTEYNEQFF
TGTGCCAGCAGCTTGATCGGGACAGAGTACAATGAGCAGTTCTTC
>TRBD1|TRBV6-5|TRBJ1-4|many
CASSYTGGPPNEKLFF
TGTGCCAGCAGTTACACAGGGGGCCCTCCTAATGAAAAACTGTTTTTT
>.|TRBV11-2|TRBJ1-1|many
CASSLGPGRRNTEAFF
TGTGCCAGCAGCTTAGGTCCGGGACGGAGGAACACTGAAGCTTTCTTT
>.|TRBV5-1|TRBJ2-3|many
CASSFTGGPRTDTQYF
TGCGCCAGCAGCTTCACCGGGGGCCCCCGCACAGATACGCAGTATTTT
>TRBD2|TRBV5-4|TRBJ2-3|many
CASSPPGVAGVPDTQYF
TGTGCCAGCAGCCCCCCGGGTGTAGCGGGAGTCCCAGATACGCAGTATTTT
>.|TRBV6-5|TRBJ1-3|many
CASSYGPSSGNTIYF
TGTGCCAGCAGTTACGGGCCGAGCTCTGGAAACACCATATATTTT